Listed here are 23 T cell receptor beta chains from one sample, sequenced in a study of blood T cell repertoires in COVID-19. The protocol was immunoSEQ multiplex PCR, while the TCRdb copy is restricted to in-frame clones and leaves out a portion. The sample yields roughly 300,000 clones, 88% seen once. The sample comprised peripheral blood. The receptors come from a man aged 18 to 30 with active or convalescent COVID-19.

This chain connects TRBV7-2 to TRBJ2-1; 9 nucleotides line up with TRBD2. CDR1 is SGHTA and CDR2 is FQGNSA in the germline V gene. The CDR3 length is 15 residues. Trimming removed 5 bases from V and 8 bases from J; junction bases left unmatched: 10. The CDR3 DNA reads as TGTGCCAGCAGCCTGTCCGGGACTAGCAGGGATGAGCAGTTCTTC. Encoded protein: CASSLSGTSRDEQFF.

The chain uses TRBV11-2 and TRBJ2-5; D is unclear. CDR1 and CDR2 from the germline V gene are SGHAT and FQNNGV. This CDR3 has 13 amino acids. V lost 5 bases and J 2 bases, leaving 9 bases between the germline ends. The CDR3 is CASSLVYQETQYF. The CDR3 nucleotides are TGTGCCAGCAGCCTAGTATATCAAGAGACCCAGTACTTC.

V gene TRBV5-6 combines with J gene TRBJ2-7; a possible D gene is TRBD1 (6 bases). Germline loops: CDR1 SGHDT, CDR2 YYEEEE. The CDR3 extends over 14 amino acids. V was trimmed by 0 bases and J by 5 bases, leaving 12 bases between them. CDR3 amino acids: CASSLDWDNDEQYF. CDR3 DNA sequence: TGTGCCAGCAGCTTGGATTGGGACAACGACGAGCAGTACTTC. The full variable domain, with the rest looked up from reference TRBV5-6 and TRBJ2-7, is DAGVTQSPTHLIKTRGQQVTLRCSPKSGHDTVSWYQQALGQGPQFIFQYYEEEERQRGNFPDRFSGHQFPNYSSELNVNALLLGDSALYLCASSLDWDNDEQYFGPGTRLTVT.

This clone has just a few counts. This chain joins TRBV19 and TRBJ2-2; D possibly corresponds to TRBD1 (7 bases). The V end lost 6 bases, the J end lost 1 base, and 12 bases lay between the germline ends. The germline gives CDR1 LNHDA, CDR2 SQIVND (reference sequence). CDR3 size: 15 residues. The CDR3 region is CASRAGGMNTGELFF. CDR3 nucleotide sequence: TGTGCCAGTAGAGCAGGGGGGATGAACACCGGGGAGCTGTTTTTT.

This chain uses TRBV27 with TRBJ2-2; D unclear. Looked up from germline, CDR1 is MNHEY and CDR2 is SMNVEV (reference sequence). There are 12 residues in the CDR3. Deletions cut 6 bases from V and 6 bases from J, with 8 bases between. The CDR3 is CASRSGAGELFF. In DNA, the CDR3 is TGTGCCAGCAGGTCCGGAGCCGGGGAGCTGTTTTTT.

V gene TRBV4-1 combines with J gene TRBJ2-5; tentative D call: TRBD1 (6 bases). The CDR3 extends over 13 amino acids. V was cut by 1 base and J by 3 bases, with 6 bases left in between. Germline-derived CDR1 and CDR2 are MGHRA and YSYEKL. The CDR3 nucleotides read TGCGCCAGCAGCCAAGGGACAGAAGAGACCCAGTACTTC. This encodes CASSQGTEETQYF.

The rearrangement uses TRBV5-1 and TRBJ1-2; no definite D call. CDR1 and CDR2 (germline): SGHRS, YFSETQ. The V and J ends lost 5 bases and 6 bases respectively, with 20 bases between them. The CDR3 has 15 residues. In DNA, the CDR3 is TGCGCCAGCAGGACGGATCTCTCAGGAGGGAATGGCTACACCTTC. This encodes CASRTDLSGGNGYTF.

About this clone itself: The junction departs from germline at one end; a sequencing error may be responsible. DNA of the CDR3: TGTGCCAGCAGTTTAATGGGACAGGTCTATAGTTCACCCCTCCACTTT. Its protein product is CASSLMGQVYSSPLHF. This chain links TRBV27 with TRBJ1-6, with 8 bases that match TRBD1. The CDR3 totals 16 residues. Germline assignment: CDR1 MNHEY and CDR2 SMNVEV (reference sequence).

The chain is built from TRBV5-1 and TRBJ1-3; no reliable D call. Looked up from germline, CDR1 is SGHRS and CDR2 is YFSETQ. The CDR3 extends over 15 amino acids. V gave up 7 bases and J gave up 2 bases, with 16 bases separating them. The CDR3 coding sequence is TGCGCCAGCTCGTACGAGAATCCGACTGGAAACACCATATATTTT. It translates to CASSYENPTGNTIYF.

The chain carries TRBV7-9 and TRBJ1-2; D remains unclear. Germline V gene sequence: CDR1 SEHNR, CDR2 FQNEAQ (reference sequence). V lost 2 bases and J lost 4, with 8 bases in between. This CDR3 is 13 amino acids long. This chain's CDR3 is CASSLKRGYGYTF. The CDR3 nucleotides are TGTGCCAGCAGCTTAAAACGGGGCTATGGCTACACCTTC. The whole variable domain, filled in from reference TRBV7-9 and TRBJ1-2, reads DTGVSQNPRHKITKRGQNVTFRCDPISEHNRLYWYRQTLGQGPEFLTYFQNEAQLEKSRLLSDRFSAERPKGSFSTLEIQRTEQGDSAMYLCASSLKRGYGYTFGSGTRLTVV.

This clone has a single count. CDR3 nucleotide sequence: TGTGCCAGCAGCTTAGGCTCTGCGGGGGCGCATGAAAAACTGTTTTTT. It codes for CASSLGSAGAHEKLFF. The genes are TRBV11-2 and TRBJ1-4; a possible D gene is TRBD1 (6 bases). The CDR3 is made up of 16 amino acids. V was clipped by 1 base and J by 6 bases, with 15 bases between them. The germline V gene encodes CDR1 SGHAT and CDR2 FQNNGV.

The chain links TRBV6-4 to TRBJ2-1, with 7 bases that match TRBD1. J lost 5 bases, V lost 6 bases, and 4 bases had no gene match. Germline loops: CDR1 MRHNA, CDR2 SNTAGT. The CDR3 has 13 residues. The CDR3 DNA follows: TGTGCCAGCAGCAGAGGGACAGACAATGAGCAGTTCTTC. This encodes CASSRGTDNEQFF.

J is TRBJ1-1 and V is TRBV9, with D possibly matching TRBD1 (6 bases). This CDR3 comprises 14 residues. Germline V gene sequence: CDR1 SGDLS, CDR2 YYNGEE. V was pared by 4 bases and J by 3 bases, with 13 bases between. The CDR3 DNA follows: TGTGCCAGCAGCCCTCGGACAGCGGACACTGAAGCTTTCTTT. This translates into CASSPRTADTEAFF.

The rearrangement joins TRBV15 to TRBJ1-4; D unresolved. The CDR3 loop spans 15 amino acids. Per germline, CDR1 LNHNV and CDR2 YYDKDF (reference sequence). The V end lost 2 bases, the J end lost 2 bases, and 9 bases lay between the germline ends. CDR3 DNA sequence: TGTGCCACCAGCAGACAGGTTCAGACTAATGAAAAACTGTTTTTT. Its translation is CATSRQVQTNEKLFF.

The chain links TRBV6-5 to TRBJ2-5, with 7 bases that match TRBD1. J lost 5 bases, V lost 6 bases, and 9 bases had no gene match. CDR3 length: 14 amino acids. Germline V gene data show CDR1 as MNHEY and CDR2 as SVGAGI. This CDR3 reads CASSRTGARETQYF. CDR3 nucleotides: TGTGCCAGCAGCCGGACAGGCGCACGGGAGACCCAGTACTTC.

This chain connects TRBV5-4 to TRBJ2-7; D might be TRBD2 (6 bases). The V end lost 6 bases, the J end lost 2 bases, and 12 bases lay between the germline ends. Germline V gives CDR1 SGHNT, CDR2 YYREEE (reference sequence). The CDR3 loop spans 13 amino acids. Here the CDR3 reads CASMSGETYEQYF. The CDR3 coding sequence is TGTGCCAGCATGTCGGGGGAAACCTACGAGCAGTACTTC. The variable domain in full, with the rest retrieved from reference TRBV5-4 and TRBJ2-7, is ETGVTQSPTHLIKTRGQQVTLRCSSQSGHNTVSWYQQALGQGPQFIFQYYREEENGRGNFPPRFSGLQFPNYSSELNVNALELDDSALYLCASMSGETYEQYFGPGTRLTVT.

This chain connects TRBV10-3 to TRBJ2-3; 10 bases line up with TRBD1. This CDR3 is 16 amino acids long. The V segment lost 4 bases and the J segment 1 base; nucleotides outside the gene matches: 5. Germline CDR1 ENHRY, CDR2 SYGVKD. CDR3 residues: CAISAGTGVRTDTQYF. The CDR3 nucleotides are TGTGCCATCAGTGCCGGGACAGGGGTCCGCACAGATACGCAGTATTTT.

The chain is built from TRBV19 and TRBJ2-2, with D perhaps TRBD2 (5 bases). The V gene lost 2 bases and the J gene lost 6 bases, with 7 bases spanning the gap. This CDR3 comprises 13 residues. Germline values: CDR1 LNHDA, CDR2 SQIVND (reference sequence). DNA for the CDR3: TGTGCCAGTAGTATAAGGACTGCCGGGGAGCTGTTTTTT. Translation gives CASSIRTAGELFF.

The rearrangement uses TRBV5-1 and TRBJ1-1, with D uncertain. Trimming removed 4 bases from V and 6 bases from J, with 19 bases in between. Germline CDR1 and CDR2: SGHRS and YFSETQ. The CDR3 consists of 15 residues. The CDR3 here is CASSNSSSWSAEAFF. The CDR3 bases are TGCGCCAGCAGCAATTCTTCGAGTTGGAGCGCTGAAGCTTTCTTT.

The chain employs TRBV18 and TRBJ2-5; D not resolved. With 3 bases removed from V and 0 bases from J, the gap between germline ends came to 8 bases. The CDR3 length is 14 residues. Germline V lookup: CDR1 KGHSH, CDR2 LQKENI. CDR3 protein: CASSPAANQETQYF. CDR3 DNA: TGTGCCAGCTCACCGGCGGCAAACCAAGAGACCCAGTACTTC.

V usage is TRBV7-8 and J usage is TRBJ1-5; the D is unclear. CDR3 size: 12 residues. V was trimmed by 5 bases and J by 7 bases, leaving 9 bases between them. Germline V gene sequence: CDR1 SGHVS, CDR2 FQNEAQ. DNA of the CDR3: TGTGCCAGCAGCCCGGGGTTGCAGCCCCAGCATTTT. Its translation: CASSPGLQPQHF.

J is TRBJ1-1 and V is TRBV19; D remains ambiguous. In germline, CDR1 is LNHDA, CDR2 SQIVND (reference sequence). V lost 3 bases to trimming and J lost 6 bases, with 11 bases between them. The CDR3 extends over 13 amino acids. CDR3 sequence reads: CASSIGTQAEAFF. Written as DNA, the CDR3 is TGTGCCAGTAGTATCGGTACCCAGGCTGAAGCTTTCTTT.

This clone has a handful of counts. The chain couples TRBV19 to TRBJ1-5, with 7 nucleotides matching TRBD1. The CDR3 spans 13 residues. Germline values: CDR1 LNHDA, CDR2 SQIVND (reference sequence). Trimming cost V 3 bases and J 4 bases; bases outside gene matches: 0. CDR3 sequence: CASSMDRNQPQHF. In DNA form, the CDR3 reads TGTGCCAGTAGTATGGACAGGAATCAGCCCCAGCATTTT. The full variable domain, its missing parts supplied by reference TRBV19 and TRBJ1-5, is DGGITQSPKYLFRKEGQNVTLSCEQNLNHDAMYWYRQDPGQGLRLIYYSQIVNDFQKGDIAEGYSVSREKKESFPLTVTSAQKNPTAFYLCASSMDRNQPQHFGDGTRLSIL.